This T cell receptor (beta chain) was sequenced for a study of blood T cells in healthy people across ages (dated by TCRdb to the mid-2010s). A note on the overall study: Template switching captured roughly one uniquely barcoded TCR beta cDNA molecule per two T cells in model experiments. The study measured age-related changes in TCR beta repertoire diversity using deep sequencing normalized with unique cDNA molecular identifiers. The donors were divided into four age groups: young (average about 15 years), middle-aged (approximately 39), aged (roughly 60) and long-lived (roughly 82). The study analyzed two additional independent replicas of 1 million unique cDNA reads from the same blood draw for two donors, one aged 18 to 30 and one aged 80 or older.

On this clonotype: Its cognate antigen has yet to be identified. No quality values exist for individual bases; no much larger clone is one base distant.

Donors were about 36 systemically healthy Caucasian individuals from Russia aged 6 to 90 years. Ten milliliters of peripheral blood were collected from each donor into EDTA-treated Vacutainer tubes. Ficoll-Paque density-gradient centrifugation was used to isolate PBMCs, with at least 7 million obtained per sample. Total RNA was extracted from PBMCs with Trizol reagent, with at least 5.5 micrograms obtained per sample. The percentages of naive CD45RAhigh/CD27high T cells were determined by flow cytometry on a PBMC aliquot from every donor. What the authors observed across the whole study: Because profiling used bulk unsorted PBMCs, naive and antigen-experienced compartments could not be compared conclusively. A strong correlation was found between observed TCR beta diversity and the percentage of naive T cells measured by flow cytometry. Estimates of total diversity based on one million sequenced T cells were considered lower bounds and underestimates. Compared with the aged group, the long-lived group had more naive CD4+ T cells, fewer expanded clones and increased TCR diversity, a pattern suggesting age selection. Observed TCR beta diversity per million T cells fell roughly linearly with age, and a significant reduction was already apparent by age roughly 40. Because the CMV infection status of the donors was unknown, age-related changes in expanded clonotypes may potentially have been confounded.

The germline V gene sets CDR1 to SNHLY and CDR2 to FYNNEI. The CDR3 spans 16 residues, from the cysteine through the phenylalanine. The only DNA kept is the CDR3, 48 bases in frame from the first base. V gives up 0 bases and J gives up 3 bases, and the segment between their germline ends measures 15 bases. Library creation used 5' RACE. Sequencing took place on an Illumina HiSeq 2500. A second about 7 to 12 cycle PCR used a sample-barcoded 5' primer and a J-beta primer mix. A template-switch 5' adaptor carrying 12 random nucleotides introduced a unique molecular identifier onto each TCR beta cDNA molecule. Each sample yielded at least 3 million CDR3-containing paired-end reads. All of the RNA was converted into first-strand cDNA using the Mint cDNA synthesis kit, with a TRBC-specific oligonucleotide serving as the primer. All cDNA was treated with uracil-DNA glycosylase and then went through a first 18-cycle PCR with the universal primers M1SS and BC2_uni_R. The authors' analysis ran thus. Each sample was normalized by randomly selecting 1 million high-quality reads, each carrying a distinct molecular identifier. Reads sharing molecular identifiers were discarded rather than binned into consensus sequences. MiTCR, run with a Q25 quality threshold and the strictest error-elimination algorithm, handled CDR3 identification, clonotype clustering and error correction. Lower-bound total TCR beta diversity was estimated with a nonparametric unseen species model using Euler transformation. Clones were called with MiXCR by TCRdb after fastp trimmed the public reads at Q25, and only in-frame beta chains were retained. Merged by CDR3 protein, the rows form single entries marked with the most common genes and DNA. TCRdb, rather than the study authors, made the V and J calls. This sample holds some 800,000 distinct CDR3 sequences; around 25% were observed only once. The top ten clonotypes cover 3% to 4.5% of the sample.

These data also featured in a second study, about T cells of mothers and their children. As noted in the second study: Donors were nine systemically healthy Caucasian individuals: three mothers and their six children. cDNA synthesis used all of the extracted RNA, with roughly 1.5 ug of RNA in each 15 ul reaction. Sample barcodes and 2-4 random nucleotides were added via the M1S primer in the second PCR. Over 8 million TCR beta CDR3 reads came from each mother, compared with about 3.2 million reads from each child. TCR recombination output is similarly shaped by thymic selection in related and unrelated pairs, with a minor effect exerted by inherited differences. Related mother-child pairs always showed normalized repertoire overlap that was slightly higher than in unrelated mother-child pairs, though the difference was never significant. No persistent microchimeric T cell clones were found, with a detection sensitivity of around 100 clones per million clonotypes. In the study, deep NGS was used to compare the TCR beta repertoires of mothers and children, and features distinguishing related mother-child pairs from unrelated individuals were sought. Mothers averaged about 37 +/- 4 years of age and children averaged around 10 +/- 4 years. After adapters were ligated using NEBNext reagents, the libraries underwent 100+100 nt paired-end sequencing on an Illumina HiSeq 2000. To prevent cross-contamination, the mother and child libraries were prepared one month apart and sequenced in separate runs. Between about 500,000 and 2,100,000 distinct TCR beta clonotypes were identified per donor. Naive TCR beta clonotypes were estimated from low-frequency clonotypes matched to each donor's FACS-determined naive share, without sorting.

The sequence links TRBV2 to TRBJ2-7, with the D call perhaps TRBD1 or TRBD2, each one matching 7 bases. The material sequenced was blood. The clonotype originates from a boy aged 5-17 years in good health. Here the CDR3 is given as CASSEAGSGGDYEQYF. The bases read TGTGCCAGCAGTGAAGCGGGGTCAGGGGGGGACTACGAGCAGTACTTC.